This entry describes one T cell receptor beta chain. CDR3 length equals 13 residues. V gave up 4 bases and J gave up 4 bases, with 11 bases separating them. From germline, CDR1 is LGHDT and CDR2 YNNKEL (reference sequence). The sample is drawn from a study of blood T cell repertoires in COVID-19. Study-wide background: Whether acute or convalescent, the COVID-19 samples came from the United States, Italy and Spain.

Here immunoSEQ multiplex PCR was the method, and the copy in TCRdb shows in-frame clones only, minus some. The sample contains a few hundred thousand clones, around 86% of which appear only once. The clonotype comes from a man aged 35 to 55 who had recovered from COVID-19. The material sequenced was peripheral blood. The chain is built from TRBV3-1 (or the pseudogene TRBV3-2) and TRBJ2-7; D gene ambiguous. The CDR3 DNA reads as TGTGCCAGCAGCCCGACTGGTTTATACGAGCAGTACTTC. This sequence encodes CASSPTGLYEQYF.